These T cell receptor beta chains were read from a single sample in a study of blood T cell repertoires in COVID-19. Measured with immunoSEQ multiplex PCR; TCRdb has only the in-frame clones, and not every one. This sample has 200,000 to 250,000 clones, with 70% to 85% found just once. Sequenced input: peripheral blood. The receptors shown here come from an elderly man with acute or convalescent COVID-19. Each CDR3 is given without its conserved first and last residue. Not all rows give a size; the values are once, few, many and, for expanded clones, a class.

cdr3_aa: ASSIGYTNNQPQH
clone_size: once
v_call: TRBV19

cdr3_aa: ASSFFPGGNSPLH
clone_size: NA
v_call: TRBV7-2

cdr3_aa: ASSLRGRQGETQY
clone_size: NA
v_call: TRBV11-1

cdr3_aa: ASSSTGYGYT
clone_size: NA
v_call: TRBV18

cdr3_aa: ASSQGSQANEQF
clone_size: NA
v_call: TRBV3-1/TRBV3-2

cdr3_aa: ASSLIASGTGGRTDTQY
clone_size: NA
v_call: TRBV7-9

cdr3_aa: ASSLRAGRTHTQY
clone_size: NA
v_call: TRBV21-1

cdr3_aa: ASSNPTGVSNQPQH
clone_size: NA
v_call: TRBV19

cdr3_aa: ASSFGLGSEQF
clone_size: once
v_call: TRBV7-3

cdr3_aa: SGSPGQGMGNYGYT
clone_size: NA
v_call: TRBV29-1

cdr3_aa: ASRDTWRSGYT
clone_size: NA
v_call: TRBV19

cdr3_aa: ATSDTPGQGAAYEQY
clone_size: few
v_call: TRBV24-1

cdr3_aa: ASSPSGRDTQY
clone_size: NA
v_call: TRBV18

cdr3_aa: SASLGTGNSPLH
clone_size: once
v_call: TRBV20-1

cdr3_aa: ASSLATEGYT
clone_size: NA
v_call: TRBV7-6

cdr3_aa: AISEYDYGYT
clone_size: once
v_call: TRBV10-3

cdr3_aa: ASSETTGNQPQH
clone_size: NA
v_call: TRBV6-1

cdr3_aa: ASSTQAGGSSYEQY
clone_size: NA
v_call: TRBV19

cdr3_aa: ASSGGTGRMSNEKLF
clone_size: NA
v_call: TRBV5-1

cdr3_aa: ASSPSTTPYEQY
clone_size: NA
v_call: TRBV28

cdr3_aa: ASSLLRGGDTQY
clone_size: NA
v_call: TRBV7-6

cdr3_aa: ASSAPGSEKLF
clone_size: NA
v_call: TRBV5-1

cdr3_aa: ASSLGGQGFYEQY
clone_size: few
v_call: TRBV5-4

cdr3_aa: ASSQEGSYGYT
clone_size: NA
v_call: TRBV4-1

cdr3_aa: ASSLAEVGVNTEAF
clone_size: NA
v_call: TRBV7-9

cdr3_aa: ASSEAWTGVRNGYT
clone_size: once
v_call: TRBV6-1

cdr3_aa: ASSSYNEQF
clone_size: NA
v_call: TRBV4-1